This is a list of T cell receptor beta chains from one sample in a study of blood T cell repertoires in COVID-19. Only in-frame clones appear in the TCRdb table, and some are missing; sequencing was by immunoSEQ multiplex PCR. The table includes some 130,000 clones, around three quarters detected once. The source material was peripheral blood. The receptors originated from a woman of 80 years or more with acute or convalescent COVID-19. CDR3s include the opening cysteine and the closing phenylalanine or tryptophan. The D gene is left open where the match is weak. The size entry is marked missing in some rows and otherwise reads once, few, many or a size class.

>-|TRBV30|TRBJ2-1|-
TGTGCCCGCGGGGTTGGGGAGAGCTCCTACAATGAGCAGTTCTTC
CARGVGESSYNEQFF
>-|TRBV7-2|TRBJ2-7|-
TGTGTCAGCAGCGCGAGCCCAGGGTTGAGTTACGAGCAGTACTTC
CVSSASPGLSYEQYF
>TRBD2|TRBV4-2|TRBJ2-1|-
TGTGCCAGCAGCCCGGGACTAGCATCCTCTGAGCAGTTCTTC
CASSPGLASSEQFF
>TRBD1|TRBV6-5|TRBJ1-2|-
TGTGCCAGCAGGGAGACAGGGGGCGGCTATGGCTACACCTTC
CASRETGGGYGYTF
>TRBD2|TRBV6-5|TRBJ2-7|-
TGTGCCAGCAGTTACTCGTTAGCGGGGGGAACCTACGAGCAGTACTTC
CASSYSLAGGTYEQYF
>TRBD1|TRBV2|TRBJ2-7|-
TGTGCCAGCAGCTATGGGACAGGGATGAACGAGCAGTACTTC
CASSYGTGMNEQYF
>-|TRBV5-8|TRBJ2-5|once
TGTGCCAGCAGCCGGGACATAGAAGAGACCCAGTACTTC
CASSRDIEETQYF
>TRBD2|TRBV7-2|TRBJ2-3|-
TGTGCCAGCAGCTTACTGGGGACTAGCGGGGCAGATACGCAGTATTTT
CASSLLGTSGADTQYF
>-|TRBV7-3|TRBJ2-7|once
TGTGCCAGCAGCTCCTCCGACAGAGTACGTAGGAAGCAGTACTTC
CASSSSDRVRRKQYF
>-|TRBV5-1|TRBJ1-5|-
TGCGCCAGCAGCCACGGCGATCAGGGGTCGGGACAGCCCCAGCATTTT
CASSHGDQGSGQPQHF
>TRBD2|TRBV10-2|TRBJ2-3|-
TGCGCCAGCATTGATGGACTAGCCGGCACAGATACGCAGTATTTT
CASIDGLAGTDTQYF
>TRBD1|TRBV15|TRBJ1-1|few
TGTGCCACCAGTCACTGGACAGGGGGGGACACTGAAGCTTTCTTT
CATSHWTGGDTEAFF
>-|TRBV9|TRBJ1-6|-
TGTGCCAGCAGCGTAACACATAATTCACCCCTCCACTTT
CASSVTHNSPLHF
>-|TRBV30|TRBJ1-1|-
TGTGCCTGGAGGAGGGTCGCCCGGGACACTGAAGCTTTCTTT
CAWRRVARDTEAFF
>-|TRBV13|TRBJ1-3|-
TGTGCCAGCAGCTTAGGGCAGTTCTCTGGAAACACCATATATTTT
CASSLGQFSGNTIYF
>-|TRBV29-1|TRBJ1-5|-
TGCAGCGTTGTGATCGGGTTGTATAACAATCAGCCCCAGCATTTT
CSVVIGLYNNQPQHF
>-|TRBV6-5|TRBJ1-2|-
TGTGCCAGCCAGGGAGGGGTCTATGGCTACACCTTC
CASQGGVYGYTF
>-|TRBV4-3|TRBJ1-5|few
TGCGCCAGCAGCCAAGAGCGGGACCAGCCCCAGCATTTT
CASSQERDQPQHF
>-|TRBV28|TRBJ2-6|-
TGTGCCAGCAGTCCCGGCTCTGGGGCCAACGTCCTGACTTTC
CASSPGSGANVLTF
>TRBD1|TRBV5-6|TRBJ2-2|-
TGTGCCAGCAGCATTGGACAGGGGGCTTACACCGGGGAGCTGTTTTTT
CASSIGQGAYTGELFF
>-|TRBV5-6|TRBJ1-1|-
TGTGCCAGCAGCTTGGCCGGGGGAGGGGAGGTGATCACTGAAGCTTTCTTT
CASSLAGGGEVITEAFF
>TRBD1|TRBV4-3|TRBJ2-1|-
TGCGCCAGCAGCCATTCAACAGGGGGCTACAATGAGCAGTTCTTC
CASSHSTGGYNEQFF
>-|TRBV18|TRBJ1-6|-
TGTGCCAGCTCACCCCCAGGGGACCCGGCGCCCCTCCACTTT
CASSPPGDPAPLHF
>-|TRBV30|TRBJ1-2|-
TGTGCCTGGAGAGGCCCAGGAAACTATGGCTACACCTTC
CAWRGPGNYGYTF
>-|TRBV2|TRBJ2-7|-
TGTGCCAGCACAAGCGCCGGCTACGAGCAGTACTTC
CASTSAGYEQYF
>-|TRBV19|TRBJ1-6|-
TGTGCCAGTAGTATGAGTCACTATAATTCACCCCTCCACTTT
CASSMSHYNSPLHF
>-|TRBV3-1/TRBV3-2|TRBJ2-7|-
TGTGCCAGCAGCCAAAATTTCGGGAGCTCCTACGAGCAGTACTTC
CASSQNFGSSYEQYF
>-|TRBV9|TRBJ1-3|-
TGTGCCAGCAGCACCCGGGGGGCCTCTGGAAACACCATATATTTT
CASSTRGASGNTIYF
>TRBD2|TRBV5-6|TRBJ2-5|-
TGTGCCAGCAGCGTCGGGACTAGCGGGCAAGAGACCCAGTACTTC
CASSVGTSGQETQYF
>-|TRBV6-5|TRBJ1-1|many
TGTGCCAGCACCAGGGGCCGGAACACTGAAGCTTTCTTT
CASTRGRNTEAFF
>-|TRBV5-4|TRBJ2-1|-
TGTGCCAGCAGCTTGCGACAGTTGAATGAGCAGTTCTTC
CASSLRQLNEQFF
>-|TRBV6-2/TRBV6-3|TRBJ1-1|-
TGTGCCAGCAGTGGTTACAGCACGGTGAACACTGAAGCTTTCTTT
CASSGYSTVNTEAFF
>-|TRBV28|TRBJ1-1|-
TGTGCCAGCAGTACTGAGGGGGGGTCCTACGAAGCTTTCTTT
CASSTEGGSYEAFF
>-|TRBV19|TRBJ1-2|-
TGTGCCAGTAGTATAGGAGCCCTGCGCCTTACCTATGGCTACACCTTC
CASSIGALRLTYGYTF
>TRBD1|TRBV19|TRBJ1-4|-
TGTGCCAGTAGTTCGCAGAGGACAGGGGGCGACGATGAAAAACTGTTTTTT
CASSSQRTGGDDEKLFF
>TRBD1|TRBV19|TRBJ2-1|-
TGTGCCAGTAGTATAGATCTCTGGCGGGACAGGGAGAACAATGAGCAGTTCTTC
CASSIDLWRDRENNEQFF
>TRBD2|TRBV30|TRBJ2-7|medium-sized
TGTGCCTGGAGTACCGGACTAGCGGGAGCCGAGCAGTACTTC
CAWSTGLAGAEQYF
>-|TRBV7-2|TRBJ1-5|-
TGTGCCAGCAGCATCCTTCCGGGGGGTTATAGCAATCAGCCCCAGCATTTT
CASSILPGGYSNQPQHF
>TRBD2|TRBV19|TRBJ2-1|-
TGTGCCAGTAGCCACTTAACGGGAGGGCCGGGTGAGCAGTTCTTC
CASSHLTGGPGEQFF
>TRBD1|TRBV27|TRBJ1-4|-
TGTGCCTCCCGATTGGGGACAGGGGAAAAACTGTTTTTT
CASRLGTGEKLFF